A selection of T cell receptor beta chains follows, all from one sample in a study of cytomegalovirus exposure and HLA in healthy donors. TCRdb's table, derived via immunoSEQ multiplex PCR, lists solely in-frame clones and lacks some. The sample carries 210,000 or so clones, roughly 80% recorded once. The material sequenced was PBMCs. The receptors here all came from a man in his forties or fifties in good health and CMV-seronegative. Each CDR3 is given with its conserved first and last residue. The D gene is left open where the match is weak. Clone size, where shown, is once, few, many, or a class for clones that have expanded.

j_gene: TRBJ2-1
v_gene: TRBV6-1
abundance: once
d_gene: TRBD2
CDR3nt: TGTGCCAGCAGCGAACTAGCGGGGGGGCGCTACAATGAGCAGTTCTTC
CDR3aa: CASSELAGGRYNEQFF

j_gene: TRBJ1-5
v_gene: TRBV5-1
abundance: .
d_gene: .
CDR3nt: TGCGCCAGCAGCTTGGTCGGCAGGGAGGGCAATCAGCCCCAGCATTTT
CDR3aa: CASSLVGREGNQPQHF

j_gene: TRBJ2-1
v_gene: TRBV5-1
abundance: .
d_gene: .
CDR3nt: TGCGCCAGCAGCTCGGACAGAAACAATGAGCAGTTCTTC
CDR3aa: CASSSDRNNEQFF

j_gene: TRBJ1-5
v_gene: TRBV6-6
abundance: .
d_gene: TRBD1
CDR3nt: TGTGCCAGCAGTTCCGTATCGACAGGGGATCAGCCCCAGCATTTT
CDR3aa: CASSSVSTGDQPQHF

j_gene: TRBJ2-5
v_gene: TRBV2
abundance: .
d_gene: TRBD2
CDR3nt: TGTGCCAGCAAGGGGGGAGGAGCGGGAGGCGAGACCCAGTACTTC
CDR3aa: CASKGGGAGGETQYF

j_gene: TRBJ1-1
v_gene: TRBV12-5
abundance: .
d_gene: TRBD1
CDR3nt: TGTGCTAGTGCCCTTACAGGGGACATTGAAGCTTTCTTT
CDR3aa: CASALTGDIEAFF

j_gene: TRBJ1-5
v_gene: TRBV6-6
abundance: .
d_gene: .
CDR3nt: TGTGCCAGCAGCTATTTCTTGGATCAGCCCCAGCATTTT
CDR3aa: CASSYFLDQPQHF

j_gene: TRBJ1-1
v_gene: TRBV6-1
abundance: .
d_gene: .
CDR3nt: TGTGCCAGCACCAGGAACACTGAAGCTTTCTTT
CDR3aa: CASTRNTEAFF

j_gene: TRBJ1-2
v_gene: TRBV20-1
abundance: .
d_gene: .
CDR3nt: TGCAGTGCTAGTGACGCGGGAGGCTACACCTTC
CDR3aa: CSASDAGGYTF

j_gene: TRBJ1-2
v_gene: TRBV4-3
abundance: .
d_gene: .
CDR3nt: TGCGCCAGCAGCCAAGCGGGGGAACCGGGCGGGAGCTACACCTTC
CDR3aa: CASSQAGEPGGSYTF

j_gene: TRBJ2-7
v_gene: TRBV28
abundance: .
d_gene: TRBD1
CDR3nt: TGTGCCAGCAGCAGCGTTACAGGGGCCGAGCAGTACTTC
CDR3aa: CASSSVTGAEQYF

j_gene: TRBJ2-2
v_gene: TRBV10-3
abundance: .
d_gene: .
CDR3nt: TGTGCCACCGATACAGGGACGAGGTGGGACACCGGGGAGCTGTTTTTT
CDR3aa: CATDTGTRWDTGELFF

j_gene: TRBJ2-7
v_gene: TRBV5-1
abundance: .
d_gene: .
CDR3nt: TGCGCCAGCAGCGGCGGGCGTGGATTCTACGAGCAGTACTTC
CDR3aa: CASSGGRGFYEQYF

j_gene: TRBJ2-7
v_gene: TRBV28
abundance: .
d_gene: .
CDR3nt: TGTGCCAGCAGTCCCCCCCGGGACACGGTGGTCTACGAGCAGTACTTC
CDR3aa: CASSPPRDTVVYEQYF

j_gene: TRBJ2-7
v_gene: TRBV9
abundance: .
d_gene: TRBD2
CDR3nt: TGTGCCAGCAGCCCCCGGGACTACTCCTACGAGCAGTACTTC
CDR3aa: CASSPRDYSYEQYF

j_gene: TRBJ2-5
v_gene: TRBV5-6
abundance: .
d_gene: .
CDR3nt: TGTGCCAGCAGCTTGGCGAATCTAGAGCAGTACTTC
CDR3aa: CASSLANLEQYF

j_gene: TRBJ1-2
v_gene: TRBV12-5
abundance: .
d_gene: .
CDR3nt: TGTGCTAGTGGTTTAGCGCTAAACTATGGCTACACCTTC
CDR3aa: CASGLALNYGYTF

j_gene: TRBJ1-1
v_gene: TRBV27
abundance: .
d_gene: TRBD1
CDR3nt: TGTGCCAGCAGTCTAGGGACAGGTTGGGCAGCTTTCTTT
CDR3aa: CASSLGTGWAAFF

j_gene: TRBJ1-1
v_gene: TRBV18
abundance: few
d_gene: .
CDR3nt: TGTGCCAGCTCACCAGCGCTCGTGGGGCTCAGCGACACTGAAGCTTTCTTT
CDR3aa: CASSPALVGLSDTEAFF

j_gene: TRBJ2-3
v_gene: TRBV5-1
abundance: few
d_gene: .
CDR3nt: TGCGCCAGCAGCTTAAGCGGGAGCACAGATACGCAGTATTTT
CDR3aa: CASSLSGSTDTQYF